These 20 T cell receptor beta chains were all obtained from the same sample, sequenced in a study of monozygotic twins with inflammatory bowel disease. TCRdb re-called the 5' RACE reads and shows each CDR3 protein once, DNA omitted. The ten top clones account for over 5.5%, within a sample of hundreds of thousands of distinct CDR3 sequences. Sequenced material: blood. All receptors come from a human donor with ulcerative colitis or Crohn's disease, or a healthy co-twin of an affected twin (not recorded which).

The gene calls are TRBV20-1 and TRBJ2-7; lacking DNA, the TRBD1 call made by TCRdb goes unchecked. CDR1 and CDR2 (germline): DFQATT, SNEGSKA (reference sequence). The CDR3 contains 13 residues. The chain's CDR3 is CSASQDRPYEQYF.

The V gene is TRBV5-1, the J gene TRBJ2-3; TCRdb selects TRBD1, and the lack of DNA leaves this call unchecked. In germline, CDR1 is SGHRS, CDR2 YFSETQ. The CDR3 has 15 amino acids. The CDR3 protein is CASSAWTGIRGTQYF.

This chain links TRBV20-1 with TRBJ2-5; TCRdb's D call of TRBD2 is untestable without DNA. Germline V gene lookup returns CDR1 DFQATT and CDR2 SNEGSKA (reference sequence). CDR3 size: 14 residues. The CDR3 here is CSARTSGRGETQYF.

This chain connects TRBV7-2 to TRBJ2-7; TCRdb reports TRBD1, a call that lacks DNA to check it against. Germline V gives CDR1 SGHTA, CDR2 FQGNSA. The CDR3 runs to 14 residues. The CDR3: CASSLDRGGKEQYF.

The chain is built from TRBV7-2 and TRBJ2-5; TCRdb's assignment of TRBD2 cannot be checked, as there is no DNA. This CDR3 contains 16 residues. Germline V lookup: CDR1 SGHTA, CDR2 FQGNSA. CDR3 sequence reads: CASSLDAGLVQETQYF.

This rearrangement joins TRBV28 to TRBJ1-1. Per germline, CDR1 MDHEN and CDR2 SYDVKM. This CDR3 is 13 amino acids long. The CDR3 protein is CASSLLSRTEAFF.

The chain is built from TRBV28 and TRBJ2-5; TCRdb designates TRBD1, a call that cannot be tested without DNA. CDR1 and CDR2 (germline): MDHEN, SYDVKM. The CDR3 loop spans 14 amino acids. CDR3 sequence reads: CASSLLQGGKIQYF.

The J gene is TRBJ1-5, the V gene TRBV7-2. The CDR3 covers 12 residues. Germline assignment: CDR1 SGHTA and CDR2 FQGNSA. Here the CDR3 reads CASSYVNQPQHF. The variable domain in full, with the rest retrieved from reference TRBV7-2 and TRBJ1-5, is GAGVSQSPSNKVTEKGKDVELRCDPISGHTALYWYRQSLGQGLEFLIYFQGNSAPDKSGLPSDRFSAERTGGSVSTLTIQRTQQEDSAVYLCASSYVNQPQHFGDGTRLSIL.

The gene calls are TRBV6-5 and TRBJ2-7; the TRBD2 assignment by TCRdb is unverifiable without DNA. Germline V CDR1 and CDR2: MNHEY, SVGAGI. The CDR3 contains 15 residues. The CDR3 reads CASSYLTSGSGEQYF.

The chain links TRBV3-1 to TRBJ2-3; TCRdb calls TRBD2, which cannot be checked without DNA. Germline V CDR1 and CDR2: LGHDT, YNNKEL (reference sequence). The CDR3 is 15 amino acids. The CDR3 spells CASSQNYGNADTQYF.

The gene calls are TRBV18 and TRBJ2-7; TCRdb picks TRBD1, but there is no DNA to check that call. The length of the CDR3 is 16 residues. Germline CDR1 and CDR2: KGHSH and LQKENI. CDR3 region: CASSPTPGQGDYEQYF.

The gene calls are TRBV3-1 and TRBJ2-7; the D call from TCRdb, TRBD2, cannot be confirmed without DNA. Germline assignment: CDR1 LGHDT and CDR2 YNNKEL (reference sequence). This CDR3 is 14 amino acids long. Here the CDR3 reads CASSHGGSTYEQYF.

The rearrangement uses TRBV7-2 and TRBJ2-7. Germline V CDR1 and CDR2: SGHTA, FQGNSA. The length of the CDR3 is 17 residues. The CDR3 reads CASSLAVRPKTSYEQYF.

The chain uses TRBV5-6 and TRBJ2-3. The CDR3 extends over 11 amino acids. From germline, CDR1 is SGHDT and CDR2 YYEEEE. This CDR3 is CASSLSGAQYF. The whole variable domain, filled in from reference TRBV5-6 and TRBJ2-3, reads DAGVTQSPTHLIKTRGQQVTLRCSPKSGHDTVSWYQQALGQGPQFIFQYYEEEERQRGNFPDRFSGHQFPNYSSELNVNALLLGDSALYLCASSLSGAQYFGPGTRLTVL.

This chain uses TRBV30 with TRBJ1-3; TCRdb designates TRBD1, a call that cannot be tested without DNA. The length of the CDR3 is 15 residues. Germline V gene sequence: CDR1 GTSNPN, CDR2 SVGIG (reference sequence). The CDR3 loop reads CAWSADSHTGNTIYF.

V is TRBV7-9 and J is TRBJ2-4; TCRdb's D call, TRBD1, is unchecked because there is no DNA. This CDR3 has 15 amino acids. CDR1 is SEHNR and CDR2 is FQNEAQ in the germline V gene (reference sequence). The CDR3 reads CASSLASPTGSVQYF. Looking up the rest from reference TRBV7-9 and TRBJ2-4 gives the full variable domain: DTGVSQNPRHKITKRGQNVTFRCDPISEHNRLYWYRQTLGQGPEFLTYFQNEAQLEKSRLLSDRFSAERPKGSFSTLEIQRTEQGDSAMYLCASSLASPTGSVQYFGAGTRLSVL.

This chain links TRBV20-1 with TRBJ1-6; the TCRdb D gene call, TRBD1, has no DNA to confirm it. Germline CDR1 and CDR2: DFQATT and SNEGSKA (reference sequence). The CDR3 is made up of 15 amino acids. The CDR3 region is CSAPRQGRPTSPLHF.

This chain links TRBV30 with TRBJ2-3. The CDR3 is 14 amino acids. Germline CDR1 and CDR2: GTSNPN and SVGIG (reference sequence). The CDR3 here is CAWSVVSNTDTQYF.

This rearrangement joins TRBV3-1 to TRBJ1-1; TCRdb's D gene call, TRBD1, goes unchecked for lack of DNA. The CDR3 is made up of 13 amino acids. CDR1 and CDR2 (germline): LGHDT, YNNKEL (reference sequence). This CDR3 is CASSNGQPREAFF.

The chain couples TRBV18 to TRBJ2-5. Germline CDR1 is KGHSH and CDR2 is LQKENI. The length of the CDR3 is 13 residues. The CDR3 sequence is CASSSNMEETQYF.